What follows are 19 T cell receptor beta chains derived from one specimen sequenced in a study of cytomegalovirus exposure and HLA in healthy donors. Generated by immunoSEQ multiplex PCR, the TCRdb table keeps only in-frame clones and is missing some. The sample lists about 170,000 clones, 86% occurring once. Sequenced material: PBMCs. These receptors were taken from a woman aged 18-29 years in good health and CMV-seronegative.

This clone is a singleton in its sample. The chain is built from TRBV10-3 and TRBJ1-2, with TRBD1 as a possible D gene (6 bases). Germline V gene lookup returns CDR1 ENHRY and CDR2 SYGVKD. This CDR3 region has 15 residues. Trimming pared 4 bases from V and 2 bases from J, leaving 14 bases between. CDR3 residues: CAISVYIDRNYGYTF. The CDR3 bases are TGTGCCATCAGTGTCTATATCGACAGGAACTATGGCTACACCTTC.

The chain uses TRBV7-9 and TRBJ1-1; D call uncertain. Germline V gene lookup returns CDR1 SEHNR and CDR2 FQNEAQ (reference sequence). Trimming pared 1 base from V and 7 bases from J, leaving 13 bases between. The CDR3 extends over 14 amino acids. CDR3 bases: TGTGCCAGCAGCTTAGGCCCAGGCTCGAATGAAGCTTTCTTT. Translation gives CASSLGPGSNEAFF.

The V gene is TRBV7-8, the J gene TRBJ1-3; maybe TRBD1 (5 bases). The CDR3 has 16 residues. CDR1 SGHVS and CDR2 FQNEAQ come from the germline V gene. The V gene lost 5 bases and the J gene lost 2 bases, with 16 bases spanning the gap. The CDR3 reads CASSPIQTGAGNTIYF. CDR3 DNA sequence: TGTGCCAGCAGCCCCATCCAGACGGGGGCTGGAAACACCATATATTTT.

Points on this clone: This could be a read error, since a much larger clone is one nucleotide away. This sequence joins TRBV7-9 and TRBJ1-2; the D gene is possibly TRBD1 (5 bases). The germline V and J ends were trimmed by 1 base and 4 bases, with 7 bases remaining between them. The CDR3 is 13 residues long. From germline, CDR1 is SEHNR and CDR2 FQNEAQ (reference sequence). CDR3 in amino acids: CASSLGQLYGYTF. As DNA, the CDR3 is TGTGCCAGCAGCTTAGGACAGCTCTATGGCTACACCTTC.

The rearrangement joins TRBV4-3 to TRBJ1-5; D unresolved. Germline V gene sequence: CDR1 LGHNA, CDR2 YSLEER. The V end was cut by 0 bases, the J end by 7 bases, with 19 bases between. This CDR3 is 17 amino acids long. CDR3 DNA: TGCGCCAGCAGCCAAGATGTGGAGGAGACGTTAACGCAGCCCCAGCATTTT. Translating gives CASSQDVEETLTQPQHF.

The chain recombines TRBV19 with TRBJ2-6; the D gene is possibly TRBD2 (5 bases). The ends were cut back, 8 bases at V and 0 bases at J, with 26 bases in the middle. This CDR3 is 20 amino acids long. Germline-derived CDR1 and CDR2 are LNHDA and SQIVND (reference sequence). The CDR3 region is CASGPLRGPVGGSGANVLTF. The CDR3 region has the DNA TGTGCCAGTGGTCCCCTCCGGGGTCCGGTCGGAGGCTCTGGGGCCAACGTCCTGACTTTC.

This clone was seen only a few times. V usage is TRBV25-1 and J usage is TRBJ2-7; TRBD1 is a possible D gene (6 bases). This CDR3 region has 17 residues. Germline CDR1 and CDR2: MGHDK and SYGVNS. The V end was cut by 4 bases, the J end by 3 bases, with 22 bases between. CDR3 DNA: TGTGCCAGCAGTGCCCAAATGGGTGGACAGAACGACTACGAGCAGTACTTC. Translated, it gives CASSAQMGGQNDYEQYF.

The V gene is TRBV7-2, the J gene TRBJ2-1; 7 positions match TRBD2. CDR3 length: 15 residues. V was clipped by 5 bases and J by 3 bases; unmatched bases: 7. From germline, CDR1 is SGHTA and CDR2 FQGNSA. The CDR3 is CASSQARDYYNEQFF. The CDR3 DNA follows: TGTGCCAGCAGCCAAGCCCGGGACTACTACAATGAGCAGTTCTTC.

The chain links TRBV18 to TRBJ2-5, with D tentatively TRBD1 (7 bases). The CDR3 spans 15 residues. In germline, CDR1 is KGHSH, CDR2 LQKENI. Trimming removed 2 bases from V and 2 bases from J, with 12 bases in between. The CDR3 DNA reads TGTGCCAGCTCACCAAGGCCAGGGGGGCAAGAGACCCAGTACTTC. Amino acids: CASSPRPGGQETQYF.

This CDR3 is CASSSGLAGGFTGELFF. The CDR3 region has the DNA TGTGCCAGCAGCTCAGGACTAGCGGGAGGGTTCACCGGGGAGCTGTTTTTT. This sequence joins TRBV9 and TRBJ2-2; TRBD2 aligns across 15 bases. V shed 4 bases and J 4 bases; nucleotides not matched to a gene: 5. This CDR3 is built from 17 residues. Germline V gene data show CDR1 as SGDLS and CDR2 as YYNGEE.

The V call is TRBV7-2, the J call TRBJ2-7, with 7 bases aligning to TRBD1. V shed 2 bases and J 3 bases; nucleotides not matched to a gene: 7. The CDR3 sequence is 15 residues long. From germline, CDR1 is SGHTA and CDR2 FQGNSA. In DNA form, the CDR3 reads TGTGCCAGCAGCTTACGGACAGGTACGGACTACGAGCAGTACTTC. Translating it yields CASSLRTGTDYEQYF.

This chain connects TRBV5-1 to TRBJ2-3; D is ambiguous. CDR1 SGHRS and CDR2 YFSETQ come from the germline V gene. Trimming took 0 bases from V and 2 from J, leaving 7 bases between them. CDR3 length: 14 residues. The CDR3 reads CASSLAVPTDTQYF. The CDR3 DNA is TGCGCCAGCAGCTTGGCCGTCCCCACAGATACGCAGTATTTT.

This clone was seen a handful of times. This chain links TRBV4-2 with TRBJ1-5, with TRBD1 identical over 8 bases. V was clipped by 4 bases and J by 3 bases; unmatched bases: 2. The CDR3 loop spans 14 amino acids. Looked up from germline, CDR1 is LGHNA and CDR2 is YNFKEQ. The CDR3 nucleotides are TGTGCCAGCAGCCTGGGACAGGTCAATCAGCCCCAGCATTTT. Translated: CASSLGQVNQPQHF.

V and J are TRBV5-1 and TRBJ1-2, with TRBD1 identical over 12 bases. The junction had 11 bases not matched to a gene; V was cut back by 0 bases and J by 8 bases. Per germline, CDR1 SGHRS and CDR2 YFSETQ. This CDR3 spans 17 amino acids. The CDR3 coding sequence is TGCGCCAGCAGCTTGGAGGGACAGGGGGCGCGAGTAGAGGGCTACACCTTC. The encoded protein is CASSLEGQGARVEGYTF.

A few counts support this clone. The chain links TRBV28 to TRBJ1-2; D is unresolved. CDR3 length: 14 amino acids. Trimming shortened V by 8 bases and J by 3 bases, and 16 bases separated the two germline ends. Germline V gene data show CDR1 as MDHEN and CDR2 as SYDVKM. As DNA, the CDR3 is TGTGCCAGCGGATCCCCCGAGGAGTACTATGGCTACACCTTC. Translation: CASGSPEEYYGYTF.

This clone was seen only once. The chain joins TRBV7-2 to TRBJ2-7; D not certain. Germline V gene data show CDR1 as SGHTA and CDR2 as FQGNSA. The CDR3 has 15 residues. V was cut by 1 base and J by 1 base, with 11 bases left in between. CDR3: CASSLGPGRSYEQYF. CDR3 sequence (DNA): TGTGCCAGCAGCTTAGGCCCGGGTAGGTCCTACGAGCAGTACTTC.

This chain connects TRBV29-1 to TRBJ2-5, with a tentative D call TRBD2 (6 bases). The CDR3 covers 14 residues. Germline CDR1 SQVTM, CDR2 ANQGSEA. With 6 bases removed from V and 0 bases from J, the gap between germline ends came to 14 bases. This CDR3 reads CSVRDGSNQETQYF. As DNA, the CDR3 is TGCAGCGTACGCGACGGGAGCAACCAAGAGACCCAGTACTTC.

The chain combines TRBV28 with TRBJ2-3; D perhaps matches TRBD2 (6 bases). Trimming shortened V by 1 base and J by 3 bases, and 11 bases separated the two germline ends. There are 15 residues in the CDR3. CDR1 is MDHEN, CDR2 SYDVKM, per germline. The CDR3 DNA is TGTGCCAGCAGTTTATTGACCGGGACTACAGATACGCAGTATTTT. It translates to CASSLLTGTTDTQYF.

The CDR3 is CASSLARGLYNEQFF. For the CDR3, the DNA is TGCGCCAGCAGCCTCGCTAGGGGGCTTTACAATGAGCAGTTCTTC. V and J are TRBV4-1 and TRBJ2-1, with 7 bases fitting TRBD1. The germline gives CDR1 MGHRA, CDR2 YSYEKL. The CDR3 is 15 residues long. V gave up 4 bases and J gave up 4 bases; unmatched junction bases: 7.